The T cell receptor beta chain described here comes from a study of beta chain features in type 1 diabetes. What was sequenced were expressed TCRB transcripts, since all of the isolated RNA had been reverse transcribed. This table comes from immunoSEQ multiplex PCR, and its TCRdb copy is limited to in-frame clones, with some not included. The sample includes around 160,000 clones, 63% of them seen just once. Trimming shortened V by 5 bases and J by 4 bases, and 7 bases separated the two germline ends. The CDR3 is 12 amino acids. Germline CDR1 SGHVS, CDR2 FQNEAQ. This clone has just a few counts. The antigen remains unidentified. Points from the study as a whole: TCRB CDR3s were moderately but significantly shorter in Type 1 diabetes patients in all four CD4+ subsets.

Sample: naive CD4+ T cells from blood. This receptor was obtained from a man between 25 and 39 years old with type 1 diabetes. The V and J genes are TRBV7-8 and TRBJ2-3; D is uncertain. CDR3: CASSLTPDTQYF. CDR3 coding DNA: TGTGCCAGCAGCCTGACACCAGATACGCAGTATTTT.